The sequence of this T cell receptor beta chain was determined in a study of monozygotic twins with inflammatory bowel disease (dated by TCRdb to between 2017 and 2020). Broadly, across the study: The full study comprised some 30 monozygotic twin pairs: nine German pairs (four IBD-concordant, five IBD-discordant) and 19 IBD-discordant Danish pairs. Each individual had, on average, about 151 000 unique TCRalpha sequences and 181 000 unique TCRbeta sequences available for analysis. The search for disease-associated traits relied mainly on comparing IBD patients with their genetically identical healthy co-twins within discordant pairs.

The paper as a whole reports these results and caveats: Distinction between different T cell subtypes could not be achieved in the analysis. IBD patients shared fewer clonotypes with other individuals than healthy twins did, most markedly in patients showing signs of disease activity. TCRbeta repertoire diversity, by inverse Simpson index, was decreased in IBD patients compared with their healthy co-twins. Concordant and discordant twins showed no difference in repertoire similarity, possibly because of limited statistical power. The results gave no support for a single strong signal or clonotype linked to IBD. Because patients received different immunosuppressive treatments, the repertoires may have picked up extra background noise and variability between individuals.

A roughly 2.5 ml peripheral blood sample was drawn into PAXgene tubes per donor and stored at -80°C. Without T cell sorting, total RNA was isolated from whole blood using the PAXgene blood miRNA kit on an automated QIAcube. Peripheral blood from monozygotic twin pairs, either concordant or discordant for inflammatory bowel disease, underwent deep TCRalpha and TCRbeta repertoire profiling that used unique molecular barcoding. For every twin pair, smoking habits were documented, and each individual was categorised as a current, former or never smoker. The CDR3 starts with the cysteine, ends with the phenylalanine, and has 17 residues. No DNA sequence is on record. Sequences SGHRS (CDR1) and YFSETQ (CDR2) are obtained from the germline V gene. The library was generated by 5' RACE. The input for every TCR library was around 3,800 ng of total RNA. For each sample, cDNA was synthesized in eight separate reactions using SMARTScribe reverse transcriptase. During cDNA synthesis, template switching introduced unique molecular identifiers that contained a 6-nucleotide sample barcode. Two nested PCRs of approximately 16 and 10 cycles amplified the TCRalpha and TCRbeta cDNA, and bead purification followed each PCR. Before amplification, cDNA was treated with uracil DNA-glycosylase and purified using the QIAquick PCR purification kit. In the second PCR, Illumina TruSeq-compatible adapters and sample-specific barcodes were added. Library quality and concentration were assessed using TapeStation and Qubit, and about 4.7 ng of each library was pooled. The pooled libraries were sequenced with 2 x 100 bp reads and custom sequencing primers on an Illumina HiSeq2500 single-index Rapid Run. Processing in the source paper ran as follows. PCR and sequencing errors were corrected by UMI-based consensus assembly using MiGEC version 1.2.6. MiXCR version 2.1.1 was used to carry out V(D)J alignment, clonotype assembly and CDR3 extraction. Normalisation of gene usage, clonotype sharing and MAIT/NKT TCR abundance was achieved by analysing the top 1000, 10 000 and 20 000 clonotypes per sample. After downsampling to 27 000 UMIs, diversity was calculated as the inverse Simpson index using the vegan R package. Statistical testing used paired Mann-Whitney U tests on the discordant twin pairs and applied Benjamini-Hochberg correction for multiple testing. TCRdb reprocessed the reads and provides one entry for every CDR3 protein sequence; no DNA is given. TCRdb, not the original authors, processed these V and J calls. This sample's listing comprises approximately 400,000 distinct CDR3 sequences. The ten largest make up 2% to 3% of the sample.

A remark on this clonotype: What this receptor recognizes is not known.

The chain uses TRBV5-1 and TRBJ2-1; with no DNA, the TCRdb D assignment of TRBD2 cannot be verified. The clonotype was recovered from a human donor with ulcerative colitis or Crohn's disease, or a healthy co-twin of an affected twin (not recorded which). Sequenced: blood. Here the CDR3 is given as CASSLRSGTRTYNEQFF.